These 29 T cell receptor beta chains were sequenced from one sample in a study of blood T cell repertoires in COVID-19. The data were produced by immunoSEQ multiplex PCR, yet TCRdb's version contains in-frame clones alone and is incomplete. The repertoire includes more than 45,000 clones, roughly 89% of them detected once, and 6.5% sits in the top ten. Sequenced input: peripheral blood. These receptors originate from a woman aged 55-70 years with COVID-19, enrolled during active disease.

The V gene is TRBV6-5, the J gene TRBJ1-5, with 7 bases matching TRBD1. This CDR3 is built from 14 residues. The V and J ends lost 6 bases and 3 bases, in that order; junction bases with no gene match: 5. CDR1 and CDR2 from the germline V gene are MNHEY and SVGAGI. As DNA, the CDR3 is TGTGCCAGCAGCGAGGGACAGAACAATCAGCCCCAGCATTTT. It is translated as CASSEGQNNQPQHF.

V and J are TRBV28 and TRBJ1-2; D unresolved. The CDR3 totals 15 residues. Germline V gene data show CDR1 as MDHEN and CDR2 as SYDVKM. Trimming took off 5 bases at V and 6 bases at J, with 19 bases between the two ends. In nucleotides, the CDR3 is TGTGCCAGCAGTCTTCCTCCCCTGGGAGACGATGGCTACACCTTC. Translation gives CASSLPPLGDDGYTF.

Here the CDR3 reads CASSVDTYNEQFF. The CDR3 DNA follows: TGCGCCAGCAGTGTTGACACCTACAATGAGCAGTTCTTC. The V call is TRBV10-1, the J call TRBJ2-1; no definite D call. Trimming took 4 bases from V and 2 from J, leaving 6 bases between them. The germline V gene encodes CDR1 WNHNN and CDR2 SYGVQD (reference sequence). This CDR3 is 13 amino acids long.

In DNA, the CDR3 is TGTGCCAGCAGAGCCAGGGTTAACTATGGCTACACCTTC. It encodes CASRARVNYGYTF. The chain has TRBV2 and TRBJ1-2; a weak D match, TRBD1 (5 bases). V was shortened by 6 bases and J by 1 base, with 9 bases between the two germline ends. Germline V lookup: CDR1 SNHLY, CDR2 FYNNEI. The CDR3 loop spans 13 amino acids.

CDR3 nucleotide sequence: TGTGCCACCAGCAGAGACAGGGGGCTAGGGGAACCCCAGCATTTT. Its translation: CATSRDRGLGEPQHF. This chain connects TRBV15 to TRBJ1-5; 8 bases match TRBD1. Germline V gene data show CDR1 as LNHNV and CDR2 as YYDKDF (reference sequence). The CDR3 runs 15 residues. J lost 10 bases, V lost 0 bases, and 8 bases had no gene match.

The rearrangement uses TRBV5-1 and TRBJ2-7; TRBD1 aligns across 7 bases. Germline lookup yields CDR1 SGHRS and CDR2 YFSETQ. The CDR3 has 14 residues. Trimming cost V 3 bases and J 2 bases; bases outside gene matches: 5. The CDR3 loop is CASSWGQFTYEQYF. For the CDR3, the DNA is TGCGCCAGCAGCTGGGGACAGTTCACCTACGAGCAGTACTTC.

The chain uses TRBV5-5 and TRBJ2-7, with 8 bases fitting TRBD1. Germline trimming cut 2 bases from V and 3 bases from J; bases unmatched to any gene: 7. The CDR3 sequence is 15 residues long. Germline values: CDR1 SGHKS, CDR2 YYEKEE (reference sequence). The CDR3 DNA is TGTGCCAGCAGCTTTTCGGACAGGGTTGACTACGAGCAGTACTTC. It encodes CASSFSDRVDYEQYF.

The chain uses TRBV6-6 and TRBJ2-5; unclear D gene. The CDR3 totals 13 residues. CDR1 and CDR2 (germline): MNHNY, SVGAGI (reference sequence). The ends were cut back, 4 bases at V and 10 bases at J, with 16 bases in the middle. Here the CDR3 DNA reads TGTGCCAGCAGTTCCTCCGGGTTCGGAGACCAGTACTTC. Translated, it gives CASSSSGFGDQYF.

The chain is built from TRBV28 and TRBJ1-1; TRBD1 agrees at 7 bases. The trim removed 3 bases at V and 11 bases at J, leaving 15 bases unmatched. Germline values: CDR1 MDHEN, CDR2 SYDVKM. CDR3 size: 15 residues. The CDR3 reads CASSFRLTGQVVAFF. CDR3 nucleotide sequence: TGTGCCAGCAGTTTTAGGTTGACAGGGCAGGTTGTCGCTTTCTTT.

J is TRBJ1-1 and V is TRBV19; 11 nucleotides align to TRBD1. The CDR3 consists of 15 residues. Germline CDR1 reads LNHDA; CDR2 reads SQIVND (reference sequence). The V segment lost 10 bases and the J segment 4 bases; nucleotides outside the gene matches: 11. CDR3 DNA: TGTGCCACCACGGGACAGGGGGTAATGGGCACTGAAGCTTTCTTT. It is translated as CATTGQGVMGTEAFF.

CDR3 amino acids: CASSLSPGAGELFF. The CDR3 nucleotides are TGTGCCAGCAGCCTCTCCCCGGGGGCCGGGGAGCTGTTTTTT. This chain links TRBV11-2 with TRBJ2-2; TRBD2 is a possible D gene (6 bases). This CDR3 region has 14 residues. The germline CDR1 and CDR2 sequences are SGHAT and FQNNGV. V was shortened by 5 bases and J by 6 bases, with 13 bases between the two germline ends.

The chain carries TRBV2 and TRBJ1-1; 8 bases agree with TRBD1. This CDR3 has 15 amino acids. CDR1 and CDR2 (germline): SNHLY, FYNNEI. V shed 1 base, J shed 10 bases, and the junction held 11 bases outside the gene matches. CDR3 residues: CASSEVQGASPGAFF. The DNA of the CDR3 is TGTGCCAGCAGTGAAGTTCAGGGGGCCTCGCCTGGAGCTTTCTTT. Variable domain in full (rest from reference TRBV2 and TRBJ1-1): EPEVTQTPSHQVTQMGQEVILRCVPISNHLYFYWYRQILGQKVEFLVSFYNNEISEKSEIFDDQFSVERPDGSNFTLKIRSTKLEDSAMYFCASSEVQGASPGAFFGQGTRLTVV.

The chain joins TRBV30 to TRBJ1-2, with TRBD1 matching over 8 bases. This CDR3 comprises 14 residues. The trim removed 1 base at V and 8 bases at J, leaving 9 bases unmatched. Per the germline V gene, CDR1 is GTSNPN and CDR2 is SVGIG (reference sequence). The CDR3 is CAWSASDRDQGYTF. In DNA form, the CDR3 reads TGTGCCTGGAGTGCATCGGACAGGGACCAGGGCTACACCTTC.

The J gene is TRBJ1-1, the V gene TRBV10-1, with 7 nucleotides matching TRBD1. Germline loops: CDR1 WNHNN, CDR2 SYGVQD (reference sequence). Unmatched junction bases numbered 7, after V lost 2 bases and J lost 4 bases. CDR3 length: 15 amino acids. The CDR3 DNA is TGCGCCAGCAGTGAGGAGGCAGGGGGTTTCACTGAAGCTTTCTTT. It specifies CASSEEAGGFTEAFF.

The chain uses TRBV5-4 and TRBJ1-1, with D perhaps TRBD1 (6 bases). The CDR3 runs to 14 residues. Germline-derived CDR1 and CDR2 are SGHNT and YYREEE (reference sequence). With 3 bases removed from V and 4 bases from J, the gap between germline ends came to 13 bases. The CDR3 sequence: CASSSRGRGTEAFF. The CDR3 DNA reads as TGTGCCAGCAGCTCGCGGGGGCGCGGCACTGAAGCTTTCTTT. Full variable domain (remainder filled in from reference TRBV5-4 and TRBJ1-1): ETGVTQSPTHLIKTRGQQVTLRCSSQSGHNTVSWYQQALGQGPQFIFQYYREEENGRGNFPPRFSGLQFPNYSSELNVNALELDDSALYLCASSSRGRGTEAFFGQGTRLTVV.

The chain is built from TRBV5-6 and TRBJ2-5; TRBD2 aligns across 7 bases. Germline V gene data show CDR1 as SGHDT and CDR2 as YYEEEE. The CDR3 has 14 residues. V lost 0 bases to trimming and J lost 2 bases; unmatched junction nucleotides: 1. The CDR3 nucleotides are TGTGCCAGCAGCTTGGGGACTAGACAAGAGACCCAGTACTTC. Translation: CASSLGTRQETQYF.

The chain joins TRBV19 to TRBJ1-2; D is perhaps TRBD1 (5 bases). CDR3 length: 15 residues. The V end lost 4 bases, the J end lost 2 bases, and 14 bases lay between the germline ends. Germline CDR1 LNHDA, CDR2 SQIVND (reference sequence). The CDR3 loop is CASSTKQGSNYGYTF. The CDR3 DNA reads TGTGCCAGTAGTACGAAGCAGGGCTCGAACTATGGCTACACCTTC.

The CDR3 here is CAWSLTGSNNSPLHF. CDR3 bases: TGTGCCTGGAGTTTAACAGGGTCCAATAATTCACCCCTCCACTTT. This chain joins TRBV30 and TRBJ1-6; D may be TRBD1 (6 bases). The length of the CDR3 is 15 residues. Germline V gives CDR1 GTSNPN, CDR2 SVGIG (reference sequence). Trimming stripped 2 bases from V and 5 bases from J, with 13 bases between.

CDR3 sequence: CASSQEMITVGTSGYNEQFF. The DNA for the CDR3 is TGTGCCAGCAGCCAAGAAATGATTACGGTGGGGACTAGCGGCTACAATGAGCAGTTCTTC. The V gene is TRBV4-2, the J gene TRBJ2-1; 11 positions match TRBD2. V lost 0 bases to trimming and J lost 3 bases; unmatched junction nucleotides: 13. Germline V gene data show CDR1 as LGHNA and CDR2 as YNFKEQ. This CDR3 has 20 residues.

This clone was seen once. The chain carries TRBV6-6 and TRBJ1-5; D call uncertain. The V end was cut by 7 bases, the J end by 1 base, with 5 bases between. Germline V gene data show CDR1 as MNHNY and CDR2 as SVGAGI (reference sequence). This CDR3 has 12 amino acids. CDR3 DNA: TGTGCCAGCAAACTCAGCAATCAGCCCCAGCATTTT. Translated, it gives CASKLSNQPQHF.

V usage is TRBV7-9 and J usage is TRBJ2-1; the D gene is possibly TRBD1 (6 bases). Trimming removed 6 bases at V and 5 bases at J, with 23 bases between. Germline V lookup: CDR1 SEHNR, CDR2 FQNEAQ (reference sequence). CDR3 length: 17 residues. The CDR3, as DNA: TGTGCCAGCAGGTCAAACCCGACGAAAGGGGGAAACAATGAGCAGTTCTTC. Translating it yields CASRSNPTKGGNNEQFF. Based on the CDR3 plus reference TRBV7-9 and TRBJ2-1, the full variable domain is DTGVSQNPRHKITKRGQNVTFRCDPISEHNRLYWYRQTLGQGPEFLTYFQNEAQLEKSRLLSDRFSAERPKGSFSTLEIQRTEQGDSAMYLCASRSNPTKGGNNEQFFGPGTRLTVL.

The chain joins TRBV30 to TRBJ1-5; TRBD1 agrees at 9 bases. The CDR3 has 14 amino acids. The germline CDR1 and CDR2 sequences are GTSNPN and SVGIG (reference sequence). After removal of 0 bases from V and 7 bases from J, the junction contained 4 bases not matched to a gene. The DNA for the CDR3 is TGTGCCTGGAGTGTAACAGGGGGCCAGCAGCCCCAGCATTTT. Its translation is CAWSVTGGQQPQHF. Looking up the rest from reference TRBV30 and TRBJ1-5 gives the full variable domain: SQTIHQWPATLVQPVGSPLSLECTVEGTSNPNLYWYRQAAGRGLQLLFYSVGIGQISSEVPQNLSASRPQDRQFILSSKKLLLSDSGFYLCAWSVTGGQQPQHFGDGTRLSIL.

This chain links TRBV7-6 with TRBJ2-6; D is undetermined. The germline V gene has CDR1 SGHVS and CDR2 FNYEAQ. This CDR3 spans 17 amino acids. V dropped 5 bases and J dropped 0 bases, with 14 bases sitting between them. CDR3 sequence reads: CASSPGSRGSGANVLTF. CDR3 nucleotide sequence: TGTGCCAGCAGCCCCGGGTCCCGAGGCTCTGGGGCCAACGTCCTGACTTTC. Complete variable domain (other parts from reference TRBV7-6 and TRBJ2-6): GAGVSQSPRYKVTKRGQDVALRCDPISGHVSLYWYRQALGQGPEFLTYFNYEAQQDKSGLPNDRFSAERPEGSISTLTIQRTEQRDSAMYRCASSPGSRGSGANVLTFGAGSRLTVL.

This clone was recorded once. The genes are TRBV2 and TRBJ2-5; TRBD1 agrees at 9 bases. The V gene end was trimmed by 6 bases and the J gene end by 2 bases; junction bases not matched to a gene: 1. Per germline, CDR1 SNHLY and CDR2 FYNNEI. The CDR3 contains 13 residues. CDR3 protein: CASRGTGQETQYF. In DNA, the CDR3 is TGTGCCAGCAGGGGGACAGGGCAAGAGACCCAGTACTTC.

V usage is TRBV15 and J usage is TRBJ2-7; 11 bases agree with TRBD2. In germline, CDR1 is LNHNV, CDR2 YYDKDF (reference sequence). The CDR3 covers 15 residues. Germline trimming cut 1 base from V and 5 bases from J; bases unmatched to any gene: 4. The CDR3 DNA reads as TGTGCCACCAGCAGAGTGACTAGCGGGATGCACGAGCAGTACTTC. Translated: CATSRVTSGMHEQYF.

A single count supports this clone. This CDR3 reads CATSRDRDRGTTEAFF. As DNA, the CDR3 is TGTGCCACCAGCAGAGATCGGGACAGGGGGACCACTGAAGCTTTCTTT. The chain uses TRBV15 and TRBJ1-1; TRBD1 matches 11 bases. The CDR3 consists of 16 residues. The germline V gene encodes CDR1 LNHNV and CDR2 YYDKDF (reference sequence). Losses at the gene ends were 0 bases for V and 4 bases for J; bases not matched to a gene: 4. The variable domain in full, with the rest retrieved from reference TRBV15 and TRBJ1-1, is DAMVIQNPRYQVTQFGKPVTLSCSQTLNHNVMYWYQQKSSQAPKLLFHYYDKDFNNEADTPDNFQSRRPNTSFCFLDIRSPGLGDTAMYLCATSRDRDRGTTEAFFGQGTRLTVV.

The CDR3 sequence: CASSEISSGRARGYTF. The CDR3 DNA follows: TGTGCCAGCAGTGAAATAAGTAGTGGCAGGGCACGCGGCTACACCTTC. V and J are TRBV6-1 and TRBJ1-2; perhaps TRBD1 as D (5 bases). This CDR3 has 16 residues. The germline CDR1 and CDR2 sequences are MNHNS and SASEGT. V lost 2 bases and J 8 bases, leaving 21 bases between the germline ends.

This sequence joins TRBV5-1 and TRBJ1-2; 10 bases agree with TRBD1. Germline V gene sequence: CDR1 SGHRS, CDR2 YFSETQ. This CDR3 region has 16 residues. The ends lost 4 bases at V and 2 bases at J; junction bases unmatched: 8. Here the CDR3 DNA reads TGCGCCAGCAGCCCGCGGACAGGGGGGATAAACTATGGCTACACCTTC. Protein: CASSPRTGGINYGYTF.

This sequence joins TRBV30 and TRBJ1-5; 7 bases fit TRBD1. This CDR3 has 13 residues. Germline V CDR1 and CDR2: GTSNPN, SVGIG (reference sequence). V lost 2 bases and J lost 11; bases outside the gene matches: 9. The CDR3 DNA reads TGTGCCTGGAGTTTGACTTCAGGGGGAACCCAGCATTTT. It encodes CAWSLTSGGTQHF.